This T cell receptor beta chain emerged from a study of glioma-infiltrating T cells listed by TCRdb under 2016. For context, the study as a whole: TCR alpha- and beta-chain repertoires were sequenced from glioma tissue, non-neoplastic brain tissue and matched peripheral blood mononuclear cells. To measure divergence between tissue and blood T-cell populations, each tissue-infiltrating repertoire was compared with the peripheral blood repertoire of the same patient. Three low-grade glioma patients, several primary glioblastoma patients, and three non-glioma patients who contributed non-neoplastic brain tissue made up the paired cohort. The research as a whole found: Group comparisons were based on small numbers of patients: three non-neoplastic, three low-grade glioma and about 8 glioblastoma patients. VJ-independent divergence between tissue and blood was below expectation in non-neoplastic patients but above expectation in all gliomas, especially low-grade gliomas. Very few CDR3 sequences were shared between tissue and blood, attributed to high CDR3 diversity and limited sampling.

This clonotype was seen more than once but under ten times. There is no known antigen for this receptor. It has no much larger one-base neighbor in the sample; base qualities were not kept. TCR alpha and beta CDR3 regions were amplified with the iRepertoire nested amplicon-rescue multiplex PCR (arm-PCR) platform from RNA. The input for one-step reverse transcription and amplification was roughly 85-400 ng of either tissue mRNA or PBMC total RNA. Following bead purification, Illumina adapters were added by a secondary multiplex PCR, and the libraries were gel-purified between 200 and 400 bp. Libraries carried internal 6-nucleotide barcodes used for demultiplexing. Sequencing of libraries was performed on an Illumina MiSeq with 2x220 or 2x250 nucleotide paired-end reads. As for the original processing: FLASH 1.2.11 was used to merge paired reads, and BWA-MEM then aligned the reads to the GRCh37 human genome before TRA and TRB reads were extracted. An IMGT-derived reference of cassette sequences and CDR3 motifs, with pseudogenes included, was used for V and J assignment. Reads were translated in three frames, and productive CDR3s were defined as those with a C...FGXG motif and no stop codons. Unique combinations of V-J cassette pair and CDR3 amino acid sequence were defined as clonotypes. Filtering of reads was based on Hamming distance, with the threshold set by the sequence error rate of each sample in mapped regions. Using fastp trimming at Q25 and MiXCR clonotype assembly, TCRdb reanalyzed the public sequencing data and kept in-frame beta chains. Records with the same CDR3 protein are collapsed into one entry carrying the most frequent genes and DNA. The V and J calls, along with clone size, are taken from TCRdb and not from the paper's own processing. Within this sample are 150,000 or so distinct CDR3 sequences, with roughly 43% of them counted one time only. The ten most abundant clones make up roughly a fifth of the sample.

The germline ends are 12 bases apart after V is trimmed by 5 bases and J by 5 bases. CDR1 and CDR2 are drawn from the germline V gene: MNHNS, SASEGT. The CDR3 numbers 13 residues from cysteine through phenylalanine. Here the CDR3 DNA is all that survives: 39 bases in frame from base 1. The V and J genes are TRBV6-1 and TRBJ2-5; there is no confident call for the D gene. The receptor's source is a human donor with low-grade glioma or glioblastoma, undergoing nonglioma brain surgery, or in good health (not recorded which). Sequencing input: glioma tissue, nonneoplastic brain tissue, or PBMCs (not recorded which). The bases read TGTGCCAGCAGTCCCACGTATAGGGAGACCCAGTACTTC. Translated, this is CASSPTYRETQYF.